This is a list of T cell receptor beta chains from one sample in a study of T cells in Graves' hyperthyroidism and ophthalmopathy. TCRdb reanalysed the multiplex PCR reads using MiXCR and keeps one entry per CDR3 protein. The data contain hundreds of thousands of distinct CDR3 sequences, about 16% of them singletons. Material for sequencing was blood. The receptors come from a woman younger than 45 with Graves' hyperthyroidism. Both conserved end residues are part of each CDR3. The D gene is left open where the match is weak. The size field is filled for only some rows; it gives once, few, many or a size class.

v_call	j_call	d_call	clone_size	cdr3_nt	cdr3_aa
TRBV20-1	TRBJ2-3	-	many	TGCAGTGCAAAGATACGAAGCGGGAGCACAGATACGCAGTATTTT	CSAKIRSGSTDTQYF
TRBV28	TRBJ2-7	-	many	TGTGCCAGCTCCTGGAGTCCCTACGAGCAGTACTTC	CASSWSPYEQYF
TRBV9	TRBJ1-3	-	few	TGTGCCAGCAGCGTAGGGGGGCCTGGAAACACCATATATTTT	CASSVGGPGNTIYF
TRBV5-1	TRBJ2-1	TRBD1	many	TGCGCCAGCAGCTTGGAACCTCCGGGACAGGGTCGGAATGAGCAGTTCTTC	CASSLEPPGQGRNEQFF
TRBV2	TRBJ2-7	-	many	TGTGCCAGCAGTGATAGCGGCTACGAGCAGTACTTC	CASSDSGYEQYF
TRBV7-9	TRBJ1-1	TRBD1	few	TGTGCCAGCAGCCGGCCCGGGACAGGGGGCACTGAAGCTTTCTTT	CASSRPGTGGTEAFF
TRBV19	TRBJ2-7	TRBD2	few	TGTGCCAGTAGTATGATCGGGACTAGCGGCCCCCGTGGGACCTACGAGCAGTACTTC	CASSMIGTSGPRGTYEQYF
TRBV10-3	TRBJ2-2	TRBD2	-	TGTGCCATCAGTCTCTCCAGCGGGAGTTTGAGCACCGGGGAGCTGTTTTTT	CAISLSSGSLSTGELFF
TRBV2	TRBJ1-4	TRBD1	many	TGTGCCAGCAGCTACAGGGGGCTTGAAAAACTGTTTTTT	CASSYRGLEKLFF
TRBV30	TRBJ2-3	-	many	TGTGCCTGGAGTTTAAGACCGGGACTTAGAAATCGGGATACGCAGTATTTT	CAWSLRPGLRNRDTQYF
TRBV18	TRBJ2-1	-	many	TGTGCCAGCTCACCACAAACCAATGAGCAGTTCTTC	CASSPQTNEQFF
TRBV27	TRBJ1-2	TRBD1	many	TGTGCCAGCAGTTTGTCGACAGGGAGGGTTAACTATGGCTACACCTTC	CASSLSTGRVNYGYTF
TRBV7-9	TRBJ1-4	-	few	TGTGCCAGCAGCGCTATCCGTGCAACTAATGAAAAACTGTTTTTT	CASSAIRATNEKLFF
TRBV20-1	TRBJ1-2	-	-	TGCAGTGCCATCGGGAGACGGGGCTATGGCTACACCTTC	CSAIGRRGYGYTF
TRBV19	TRBJ1-5	-	-	TGTGCCAGTAACAATGGACAGCCCAATCAGCCCCAGCATTTT	CASNNGQPNQPQHF
TRBV11-2	TRBJ2-1	-	few	TGTGCCAGCAGCTCCCCTAGGGCCGGTGTGTTCTTC	CASSSPRAGVFF
TRBV27	TRBJ2-7	-	few	TGTGCCAGCAGTATTATGTTCGGGAGCTCCTACGAGCAGTACTTC	CASSIMFGSSYEQYF
TRBV20-1	TRBJ2-3	-	-	TGCAGTGCTAGGCCCCTCTTGTTGTTGATGGATACGCAGTATTTT	CSARPLLLLMDTQYF
TRBV2	TRBJ2-7	TRBD2	many	TGTGCCAGCAGTCCTATATACCTAGCGGAGGCCGCCTACGAGCAGTACTTC	CASSPIYLAEAAYEQYF
TRBV20-1	TRBJ1-6	-	many	TGCAGTGCGCTCGGGACTGCGAATTCACCCCTCCACTTT	CSALGTANSPLHF
TRBV28	TRBJ2-5	-	-	TGTGCCAGCAGTCCCCCCCGGGGCCTCCAAGAGACCCAGTACTTC	CASSPPRGLQETQYF
TRBV28	TRBJ2-2	TRBD2	few	TGTGCCAGCAGCCTTGGGACTAGCGGACCCAATGAAAACACCGGGGAGCTGTTTTTT	CASSLGTSGPNENTGELFF
TRBV14	TRBJ2-1	-	few	TGTGCCAGCAGCCAGCTTCCCCAGGTGGGGCAGTTCTTC	CASSQLPQVGQFF
TRBV11-2	TRBJ2-1	-	-	TGTGCCAGCAGCTCGCAGGGTTTCTCCTACAATGAGCAGTTCTTC	CASSSQGFSYNEQFF
TRBV20-1	TRBJ2-1	TRBD2	few	TGCAGTGCTAGAGGCCCTAGCGGGCCGCCTAATGAGCAGTTCTTC	CSARGPSGPPNEQFF
TRBV7-9	TRBJ1-5	TRBD1	few	TGTGCCAGCAGGAAAGGGACAGGGGATAATCAGCCCCAGCATTTT	CASRKGTGDNQPQHF
TRBV12-3/TRBV12-4	TRBJ2-3	TRBD2	many	TGTGCCAGCAGGAGAGGGGGGACTAGCGGGAGGGCCAGTGTTTCCACAGATACGCAGTATTTT	CASRRGGTSGRASVSTDTQYF
TRBV10-2	TRBJ1-2	TRBD1	few	TGCGCCAGCAGTGAGTCCCGGGACAGGGTCTATGGCTACACCTTC	CASSESRDRVYGYTF
TRBV28	TRBJ2-4	TRBD2	many	TGTGCCAGCAGCCCCGGGGGGATCGGGGACATTCAGTACTTC	CASSPGGIGDIQYF
TRBV18	TRBJ2-1	TRBD1	many	TGTGCCAGCTCTAACCGGGACAGGGGGCTCTACAATGAGCAGTTCTTC	CASSNRDRGLYNEQFF
TRBV5-1	TRBJ2-1	-	-	TGCGCCAGCAGCTTGTCCCCTAGCGCCTTCTACAATGAGCAGTTCTTC	CASSLSPSAFYNEQFF